This T cell receptor (beta chain) was recovered during a study of early T cells in non-severe SARS-CoV-2 infection. Study information: Chains were not paired, and sequencing was done on bulk RNA from unsorted whole blood. General study findings and limits: The study's VDJdb matching favored anti-spike CD8 responses and missed private and CD4 specificities.

Individual cDNA molecules were tagged with unique molecular identifiers. MiXCR, applied by TCRdb to the 5' RACE reads, yields one record per CDR3 protein. The table has tens of thousands of distinct CDR3 sequences, around 5.2% seen once. This clonotype was seen a handful of times. The antigen is undetermined. The sample was whole blood. The receptor's source is an adult who was a healthcare worker with PCR-confirmed SARS-CoV-2 infection or an uninfected control (not recorded which).

CDR3 in DNA: TGTGCCAGCAGCCTATGGGACAGGGGGCGGGCTGATGAGCAGTTCTTC. Its protein product is CASSLWDRGRADEQFF. This chain connects TRBV11-3 to TRBJ2-1; 12 positions agree with TRBD1. CDR1 is SGHNT and CDR2 is YENEEA in the germline V gene. The trim removed 5 bases at V and 8 bases at J, leaving 10 bases unmatched. The CDR3 loop spans 16 amino acids.